In its sample, the clone carrying this T cell receptor beta chain was seen a few times. What it binds is not known. The data originate from a study of beta chain features in type 1 diabetes. Study-level points and caveats: Across patients, naive, central memory and Treg TCRB repertoires exhibited apparently greater similarity than was observed across healthy donors. When VDJ junctions were examined, type 1 diabetes patients showed fewer insertions and more deletions.

V shed 6 bases and J 1 base; nucleotides not matched to a gene: 6. This CDR3 spans 15 amino acids. In germline, CDR1 is MDHEN, CDR2 SYDVKM. Expressed TCRB transcripts were sequenced after all isolated RNA was converted to cDNA. Sequencing was performed with immunoSEQ multiplex PCR; in TCRdb, only in-frame clones are kept and a portion is missing. The sample has around 330,000 clones; approximately 11% are singletons. Sorted CD4+ subsets: naive, central memory, regulatory, stem cell-like memory (CD45RO/CCR7/CD25/CD127/CD95/CD27 panel). The chain carries TRBV28 and TRBJ2-7, with 10 bases fitting TRBD2. The sequence was collected from a woman in her 30s in good health. The sample was naive CD4+ T cells from blood. DNA for the CDR3: TGTGCCAGCAGCCGGACTAGCGGACTTTCCTACGAGCAGTACTTC. This sequence encodes CASSRTSGLSYEQYF.